The 19 T cell receptor beta chains presented below share a single source sample, sequenced in a study of read filtering for tumor transcriptome and immune sequencing. This library used roughly 430 ng RNA and molecular barcoded adaptors spanning alpha/delta and beta/gamma chains. TCRdb independently ran MiXCR on the reads; one entry per CDR3 protein. Of roughly 130,000 distinct CDR3 sequences in the sample, around 13% are singletons; the top ten hold approximately 11%. Sequenced input: a population of CD138-negative cells sorted from bone marrow. Every receptor here comes from a donor over 35 with multiple myeloma.

This clonotype has a count of ten or more. The V call is TRBV28, the J call TRBJ1-4; 9 bases match TRBD1. Germline V gene sequence: CDR1 MDHEN, CDR2 SYDVKM. The ends lost 0 bases at V and 6 bases at J; junction bases unmatched: 5. The length of the CDR3 is 16 residues. The DNA of the CDR3 is TGTGCCAGCAGTTTATGGGGACAGGGAGGGCATGAAAAACTGTTTTTT. Residues: CASSLWGQGGHEKLFF. The complete variable domain, with remaining parts taken from reference TRBV28 and TRBJ1-4, reads DVKVTQSSRYLVKRTGEKVFLECVQDMDHENMFWYRQDPGLGLRLIYFSYDVKMKEKGDIPEGYSVSREKKERFSLILESASTNQTSMYLCASSLWGQGGHEKLFFGSGTQLSVL.

This clonotype was seen ten or more times. The chain joins TRBV6-5 to TRBJ1-1; 7 bases agree with TRBD1. The V gene's germline CDR1 is MNHEY and CDR2 SVGAGI. Trimming took 6 bases from V and 6 from J; bases not matched to a gene: 7. The CDR3 has 13 residues. The chain's CDR3 is CASSYTTGAEAFF. The CDR3, as DNA: TGTGCCAGCAGCTATACAACAGGGGCTGAAGCTTTCTTT.

This clonotype was observed once. Given a much more abundant clone one base away, this may be a read error. This chain connects TRBV5-4 to TRBJ2-3, with D tentatively TRBD2 (6 bases). The CDR3 covers 15 residues. Germline assignment: CDR1 SGHNT and CDR2 YYREEE (reference sequence). CDR3 sequence reads: CACSLAAGSTDTQYF. The CDR3 DNA reads TGTGCCTGCAGCTTGGCGGCGGGGTCCACAGATACGCAGTATTTT.

In its sample, this clonotype was seen many times. The V call is TRBV7-6, the J call TRBJ1-1; perhaps TRBD1 as D (6 bases). Germline assignment: CDR1 SGHVS and CDR2 FNYEAQ. The CDR3 has 15 residues. Trimming shortened V by 2 bases and J by 1 base, and 11 bases separated the two germline ends. This chain's CDR3 is CASSLFSGANTEAFF. The DNA of the CDR3 is TGTGCCAGCAGCTTATTTTCAGGGGCGAACACTGAAGCTTTCTTT.

This clonotype was counted ten times or more. The chain combines TRBV6-6 with TRBJ2-2, with 12 bases that match TRBD1. The CDR3 extends over 17 amino acids. Germline CDR1 MNHNY, CDR2 SVGAGI (reference sequence). J was trimmed by 0 bases and V by 5 bases; bases with no gene match: 4. The CDR3 spells CASSGTGGRANTGELFF. CDR3 sequence (DNA): TGTGCCAGCAGTGGGACAGGGGGCAGAGCGAACACCGGGGAGCTGTTTTTT.

This clonotype was counted many times. The genes are TRBV5-1 and TRBJ2-7, with 7 nucleotides matching TRBD2. The CDR3 spans 16 residues. In germline, CDR1 is SGHRS, CDR2 YFSETQ. With V trimmed by 0 bases and J by 3 bases, 9 bases remained unmatched. CDR3 sequence: CASSLGSGTTLYEQYF. For the CDR3, the DNA is TGCGCCAGCAGCTTGGGCTCCGGGACTACACTCTACGAGCAGTACTTC.

At least ten counts were recorded for this clonotype. V and J are TRBV10-3 and TRBJ2-5, with 13 bases matching TRBD2. Germline V gene lookup returns CDR1 ENHRY and CDR2 SYGVKD. This CDR3 has 14 residues. The V segment lost 10 bases and the J segment 2 bases; nucleotides outside the gene matches: 4. The CDR3 coding sequence is TGTGCCACCGGACTAGCGGGGGATCAAGAGACCCAGTACTTC. The encoded protein is CATGLAGDQETQYF.

This clonotype was detected many times. This chain connects TRBV6-5 to TRBJ1-1; D is ambiguous. The CDR3 spans 14 residues. The germline CDR1 and CDR2 sequences are MNHEY and SVGAGI. V dropped 3 bases and J dropped 9 bases, with 17 bases sitting between them. CDR3 DNA: TGTGCCAGCAGTTATTATGCCGGTACGGGGAAAGCTTTCTTT. Residues: CASSYYAGTGKAFF.

This clonotype was detected ten times or more. The chain combines TRBV5-1 with TRBJ2-1, with D tentatively TRBD1 (5 bases). The CDR3 contains 11 residues. V gave up 2 bases and J gave up 13 bases, with 10 bases separating them. Germline CDR1 and CDR2: SGHRS and YFSETQ. The CDR3 DNA reads TGCGCCAGCAGCTTTGCCAGGGCTCAGTTCTTC. Amino acid sequence: CASSFARAQFF.

As concerns this clonotype: The junction differs from germline at one of its ends, possibly a read error. V and J are TRBV7-2 and TRBJ2-7, with D perhaps being TRBD1 or TRBD2 (6 bases each). This CDR3 is 16 amino acids long. In germline, CDR1 is SGHTA, CDR2 FQGNSA. The CDR3 DNA follows: TGTGGCAGCAGCCCCACCCGAGGGGGGTCCACTTACGAGCAGTACTTC. Encoded protein: CGSSPTRGGSTYEQYF.

The sample holds a few counts of this clonotype. A much bigger clone sits one base away, suggesting this may be a read error. The rearrangement joins TRBV18 to TRBJ2-1; 11 bases align to TRBD2. J lost 7 bases, V lost 6 bases, and 8 bases had no gene match. Germline V gene sequence: CDR1 KGHSH, CDR2 LQKENI. The CDR3 runs to 15 residues. The chain's CDR3 is CASSSLAGDRNEQFF. CDR3 coding DNA: TGTGCCAGCTCGTCACTAGCGGGGGACCGTAATGAGCAGTTCTTC. The full variable domain, with the rest looked up from reference TRBV18 and TRBJ2-1, is NAGVMQNPRHLVRRRGQEARLRCSPMKGHSHVYWYRQLPEEGLKFMVYLQKENIIDESGMPKERFSAEFPKEGPSILRIQQVVRGDSAAYFCASSSLAGDRNEQFFGPGTRLTVL.

This clonotype is a singleton in its sample. The V and J genes are TRBV2 and TRBJ1-5; no clear D gene. Germline V gene lookup returns CDR1 SNHLY and CDR2 FYNNEI. The CDR3 has 14 amino acids. V lost 0 bases and J lost 4, with 7 bases in between. CDR3 loop: CASSEAGRNQPQHF. As DNA, the CDR3 is TGTGCCAGCAGTGAAGCTGGCCGGAATCAGCCCCAGCATTTT.

About this clonotype: A read error may explain this, as a much larger clone is one base away. V usage is TRBV12-3 or TRBV12-4 and J usage is TRBJ1-5; 8 nucleotides agree with TRBD1. V lost 7 bases, J lost 4 bases, and 12 bases stayed unmatched. The CDR3 sequence is 16 residues long. In DNA, the CDR3 is TGTGCCAGCATCCAATCCGACAGGGGCATTAATCAGCCCCAGCATTTT. Protein: CASIQSDRGINQPQHF.

Concerning this clonotype: It may be a read error: a sequence one base away is much more abundant. J is TRBJ1-5 and V is TRBV20-1; D remains unclear. The germline V gene has CDR1 DFQATT and CDR2 SNEGSKA (reference sequence). Trimming left V 3 bases short and J 8 bases short, with 11 bases between. The CDR3 has 12 amino acids. The CDR3 sequence is CSARRSGEPQHF. In DNA form, the CDR3 reads TGCAGTGCTAGGAGAAGCGGCGAGCCCCAGCATTTT.

This clonotype was counted ten times or more. A junction end diverges from the germline sequence, so it may reflect a read error. V and J are TRBV2 and TRBJ2-1; no clear D. CDR3 size: 11 residues. Germline CDR1 is SNHLY and CDR2 is FYNNEI. CDR3 in DNA: TGCGCCAGCAGCCTCATCAATGAGCAGTTCTTC. Translating gives CASSLINEQFF.

This clonotype was seen a few times. V usage is TRBV6-1 and J usage is TRBJ1-5, with D maybe TRBD1 (5 bases). The CDR3 has 15 amino acids. Trimming removed 7 bases at V and 1 base at J, with 14 bases between. The germline V gene encodes CDR1 MNHNS and CDR2 SASEGT. CDR3 in amino acids: CASKSEQDSNQPQHF. The CDR3 DNA reads as TGTGCCAGCAAATCCGAACAGGACAGCAATCAGCCCCAGCATTTT.

This clonotype has just a few counts. The V gene is TRBV7-2, the J gene TRBJ1-1; 8 bases agree with TRBD1. CDR1 and CDR2 from the germline V gene are SGHTA and FQGNSA. The CDR3 sequence is 16 residues long. The V and J ends lost 4 bases and 6 bases, in that order; junction bases with no gene match: 13. The CDR3, as DNA: TGTGCCAGCAGCTCACCTTGGACAGGGTGGGGTGCTGAAGCTTTCTTT. This sequence encodes CASSSPWTGWGAEAFF.

J is TRBJ2-5 and V is TRBV7-9, with TRBD2 identical over 9 bases. CDR1 is SEHNR, CDR2 FQNEAQ, per germline (reference sequence). Trimming at V came to 7 bases and at J to 2 bases, leaving 5 bases not matched to a gene. The CDR3 extends over 14 amino acids. The CDR3, as DNA: TGTGCCAGCATCCTTGCGGGGGGGCAAGAGACCCAGTACTTC. Its translation: CASILAGGQETQYF.

This clonotype showed up many times. This chain uses TRBV20-1 with TRBJ1-1; 11 bases are shared with TRBD1. Germline-derived CDR1 and CDR2 are DFQATT and SNEGSKA (reference sequence). Germline trimming cut 6 bases from V and 3 bases from J; bases unmatched to any gene: 3. The CDR3 is 13 residues long. The CDR3 region has the DNA TGCAGTGCCGGACAGGGGGCAGACACTGAAGCTTTCTTT. Translation gives CSAGQGADTEAFF.